The rows below give T cell receptor beta chains drawn from one sample of a study of T cell responses to AZD1222 COVID-19 vaccine. This table comes from immunoSEQ multiplex PCR, and its TCRdb copy is limited to in-frame clones, with some not included. The sample consists of around 200,000 clones, 70% to 90% of them appearing once. The sample consisted of peripheral blood, taken on day 0 of AZD1222 vaccination. Receptors were obtained from an adult in good health. CDR3s include the opening cysteine and the closing phenylalanine or tryptophan. D genes are given only for firm matches. For some rows the clone size is stated as once, few or many, or as a class when expanded; others skip it.

size | J | D | V | DNA | CDR3
- | TRBJ1-1 | TRBD1 | TRBV28 | TGTGCCAGCAGGACGGGGCAGGGGGTAGTCTCTGAAGCTTTCTTT | CASRTGQGVVSEAFF
- | TRBJ2-1 | - | TRBV2 | TGTGCCAGCACCTACCCCGGGAGCTCCTACAATGAGCAGTTCTTC | CASTYPGSSYNEQFF
- | TRBJ1-6 | - | TRBV27 | TGTGCCAGCAGTTTCCTGGGACGGGGTAATTCACCCCTCCACTTT | CASSFLGRGNSPLHF
- | TRBJ2-1 | TRBD2 | TRBV5-8 | TGTGCCAGCAGCCCCACGGAACTAGTAAAGGGGAGGGGGCAGTTCTTC | CASSPTELVKGRGQFF
- | TRBJ2-1 | TRBD2 | TRBV7-9 | TGTGCCAGCAGCTCGCTAGCGGGAGTTAACTACAATGAGCAGTTCTTC | CASSSLAGVNYNEQFF
- | TRBJ1-1 | TRBD1 | TRBV25-1 | TGTGCCAGCACCCGGGCAGGGGGCTTTGAAGCTTTCTTT | CASTRAGGFEAFF
once | TRBJ2-1 | - | TRBV5-4 | TGTGCCAGCAGCTTTAGCCTCCGGAATGAGCAGTTCTTC | CASSFSLRNEQFF
- | TRBJ2-7 | TRBD2 | TRBV6-6 | TGTGCCAGCAGGGCCTCTCTAGCGGTGGACGAGCAGTACTTC | CASRASLAVDEQYF
- | TRBJ2-3 | - | TRBV5-1 | TGCGCCAGCAGCCCAAACTGGCCCCCCCCGGGAGGCACAGATACGCAGTATTTT | CASSPNWPPPGGTDTQYF
once | TRBJ1-2 | - | TRBV7-3 | TGTGCCAGCAGCCCCGAGGCGGGGTTCTTCTATGGCTACACCTTC | CASSPEAGFFYGYTF
- | TRBJ1-2 | - | TRBV5-1 | TGCGCCAGCAGCTTAGGGGTCTATGGCTACACCTTC | CASSLGVYGYTF
- | TRBJ2-3 | - | TRBV29-1 | TGCAGCGTTGAGTGGCCCGATACGCAGTATTTT | CSVEWPDTQYF
many | TRBJ2-7 | - | TRBV18 | TGTGCCAGCTCACCAGGCCTGTCCCGCTACGAGCAGTACTTC | CASSPGLSRYEQYF
- | TRBJ2-2 | - | TRBV1 | TGCACCAGCAGCCTTGGGACCTCTCCCGCCCTGGGCGGGGAGCTGTTTTTT | CTSSLGTSPALGGELFF
- | TRBJ1-2 | - | TRBV28 | TGTGCCAGCAGTTTCGGGATGATCGCCTATGGCTACACCTTC | CASSFGMIAYGYTF
few | TRBJ2-1 | - | TRBV5-1 | TGCGCCAGCAGTCCACTTACCGCGGGGTACAATGAGCAGTTCTTC | CASSPLTAGYNEQFF
once | TRBJ2-7 | - | TRBV6-2/TRBV6-3 | TGTGCCAGCAGTTACTCGAGGGGTAGGGGCGAGCAGTACTTC | CASSYSRGRGEQYF
- | TRBJ2-7 | TRBD1 | TRBV28 | TGTGCCAGCAGTTTTCCGAACAGGGGGATTCCCTACGAGCAGTACTTC | CASSFPNRGIPYEQYF
- | TRBJ2-7 | TRBD1 | TRBV6-5 | TGTGCCAGCACTGCAGGGGGCGAGCAGTACTTC | CASTAGGEQYF
- | TRBJ2-3 | - | TRBV7-2 | TGTGCCTGGGGGGACGGCCGTTTCACAGATACGCAGTATTTT | CAWGDGRFTDTQYF
- | TRBJ1-5 | - | TRBV4-1 | TGCGCCAGCAGCCAAGTCTCAGGGGACCAGCCCCAGCATTTT | CASSQVSGDQPQHF
- | TRBJ2-7 | - | TRBV5-4 | TGTGCCAGCAGCTCCAAGCCGGGACGTTATTCCTACGAGCAGTACTTC | CASSSKPGRYSYEQYF
- | TRBJ1-6 | - | TRBV19 | TGTGCCAGTAGTATAGAGACGGGCACGGATAATTCACCCCTCCACTTT | CASSIETGTDNSPLHF
- | TRBJ1-5 | - | TRBV2 | TGTGCCAGCAGTGATGGGCAGGGCGATCAGCCCCAGCATTTT | CASSDGQGDQPQHF
- | TRBJ1-1 | - | TRBV27 | TGTGCCAGCAGTTTTAACCCAGGGGAGACTGAAGCTTTCTTT | CASSFNPGETEAFF
- | TRBJ2-1 | - | TRBV5-8 | TGTGCCAGCAGCCACTCGGATGGGGGGGCGCGGGAGCAGTTCTTC | CASSHSDGGAREQFF
once | TRBJ1-4 | - | TRBV6-5 | TGTGCCAGCAGACCTGACAGAGCAACTAATGAAAAACTGTTTTTT | CASRPDRATNEKLFF
- | TRBJ1-5 | TRBD1 | TRBV6-6 | TGTGCCAGCAGTCCGGCCGGACAGGGAGTGGGCAATCAGCCCCAGCATTTT | CASSPAGQGVGNQPQHF
- | TRBJ2-7 | - | TRBV10-2 | TGCGCCAGCAGTGGTTTCAGGACATACGAGCAGTACTTC | CASSGFRTYEQYF
- | TRBJ1-6 | - | TRBV21-1 | TGTGCCAGCAGCAAAAGAACAGGTGCCTATAATTCACCCCTCCACTTT | CASSKRTGAYNSPLHF
- | TRBJ1-2 | TRBD1 | TRBV5-1 | TGCGCCAGCAGCTTGGCCCCAGGACAGGGGTATGGCTACACCTTC | CASSLAPGQGYGYTF
- | TRBJ1-5 | TRBD1 | TRBV6-5 | TGTGCCACCCGACAGGGGAGCGTCAATCAGCCCCAGCATTTT | CATRQGSVNQPQHF
- | TRBJ2-7 | - | TRBV7-9 | TGTGCCAGCAGCCCAGGGGCGAGATCCTACGAGCAGTACTTC | CASSPGARSYEQYF
- | TRBJ2-7 | - | TRBV18 | TGTGCCAGCTCACCCGAATACTACGAGCAGTACTTC | CASSPEYYEQYF
- | TRBJ2-1 | - | TRBV28 | TGTGCCAGCAGTTTTGGGCCGCGGGCTAGCAGCAATGAGCAGTTCTTC | CASSFGPRASSNEQFF
- | TRBJ1-2 | - | TRBV6-5 | TGTGCCAGCAGTTACCTTGGAGGGACCGGCTACACCTTC | CASSYLGGTGYTF
- | TRBJ1-1 | - | TRBV7-9 | TGTGCCAGCAGCTATTCCGGGACACAAGCTTTCTTT | CASSYSGTQAFF
- | TRBJ1-5 | TRBD1 | TRBV5-1 | TGCGCCAGCAGCCCACAGGGGGCTGGACAGCCCCAGCATTTT | CASSPQGAGQPQHF
- | TRBJ1-2 | - | TRBV4-3 | TGCGCCAGCAGCTTAAACCCCCCCGGGGCACAAGTTTTGATAGGGGGCTACACCTTC | CASSLNPPGAQVLIGGYTF
- | TRBJ1-5 | - | TRBV7-8 | TGTGCCAGCAGCTTAGCAGATCAACCCCAGCATTTT | CASSLADQPQHF
- | TRBJ1-1 | - | TRBV7-3 | TGTGCCAGCAGCTTGGGACACCAGAACACTGAAGCTTTCTTT | CASSLGHQNTEAFF
- | TRBJ1-5 | - | TRBV6-1 | TGTGCCAGCAGTGAAGCGGGGGGTAGGCAGCCCCAGCATTTT | CASSEAGGRQPQHF
- | TRBJ2-1 | TRBD2 | TRBV5-4 | TGTGCCAGCAGCATAACTAGCGGGGGGGCGGATGAGCAGTTCTTC | CASSITSGGADEQFF
once | TRBJ1-3 | TRBD1 | TRBV6-4 | TGTGCCAGCACCGTCGCTCACAGGGGAGGTGGAAACACCATATATTTT | CASTVAHRGGGNTIYF